This T cell receptor (beta chain) derives from a study of T cell responses to AZD1222 COVID-19 vaccine. Study in general: Second doses were pooled across both intervals (about 4 or about 12 weeks).

This CDR3 has 15 residues. The V and J ends lost 1 base and 5 bases, in that order; junction bases with no gene match: 4. Germline V gene data show CDR1 as SGHAT and CDR2 as FQNNGV. Findings and limits, study-wide: The number of AZD1222 recipients seropositive at baseline was only five or six. Reportedly, nearly half the spike-specific TCRs target unmutated variant regions.

With respect to this clone: Its cognate antigen is unknown.

This table comes from immunoSEQ multiplex PCR, and its TCRdb copy is limited to in-frame clones, with some not included. Of 84,000 or so clones detected, roughly nine tenths appear once; the ten largest clones hold approximately 3%. The sample was peripheral blood, taken on day 0 of AZD1222 vaccination. The TCR sequence derives from an adult in good health. The chain combines TRBV11-2 with TRBJ2-5; 10 bases map to TRBD1. Here the CDR3 reads CASSLGDRGRETQYF. In nucleotides, the CDR3 is TGTGCCAGCAGCTTAGGCGACAGGGGGCGGGAGACCCAGTACTTC.